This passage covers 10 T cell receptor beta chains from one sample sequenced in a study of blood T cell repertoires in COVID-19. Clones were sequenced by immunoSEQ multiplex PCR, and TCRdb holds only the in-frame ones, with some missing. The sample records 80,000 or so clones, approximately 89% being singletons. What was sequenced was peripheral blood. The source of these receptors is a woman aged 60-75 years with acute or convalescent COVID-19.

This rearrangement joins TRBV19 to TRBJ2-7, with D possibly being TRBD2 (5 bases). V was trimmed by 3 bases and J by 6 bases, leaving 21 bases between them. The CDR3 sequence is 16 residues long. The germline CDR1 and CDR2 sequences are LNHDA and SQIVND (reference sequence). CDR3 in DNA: TGTGCCAGTAGTATCCCTGGAGTGGGTCCTGAGGGCGAGCAGTACTTC. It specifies CASSIPGVGPEGEQYF.

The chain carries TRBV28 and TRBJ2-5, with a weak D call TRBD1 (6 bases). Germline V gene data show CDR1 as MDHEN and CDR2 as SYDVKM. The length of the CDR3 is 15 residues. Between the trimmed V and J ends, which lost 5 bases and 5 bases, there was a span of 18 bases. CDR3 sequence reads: CASSRGQNRRETQYF. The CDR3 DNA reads TGTGCCAGCAGTCGTGGACAGAACCGACGGGAGACCCAGTACTTC.

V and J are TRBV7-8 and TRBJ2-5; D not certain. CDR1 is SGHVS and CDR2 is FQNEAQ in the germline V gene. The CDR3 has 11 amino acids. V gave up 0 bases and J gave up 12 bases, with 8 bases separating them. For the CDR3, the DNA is TGTGCCAGCAGCTTAGCGTTAGAGAAGTACTTC. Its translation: CASSLALEKYF.

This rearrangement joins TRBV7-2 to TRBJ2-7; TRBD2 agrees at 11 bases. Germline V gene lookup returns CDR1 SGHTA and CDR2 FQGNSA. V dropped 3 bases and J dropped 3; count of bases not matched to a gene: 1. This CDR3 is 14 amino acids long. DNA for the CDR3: TGTGCCAGCAGCTTGACTAGCGGGAACTACGAGCAGTACTTC. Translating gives CASSLTSGNYEQYF.

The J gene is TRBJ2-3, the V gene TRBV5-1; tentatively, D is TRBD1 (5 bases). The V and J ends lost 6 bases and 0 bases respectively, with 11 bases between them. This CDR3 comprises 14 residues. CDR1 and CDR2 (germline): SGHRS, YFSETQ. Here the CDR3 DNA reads TGCGCCAGCAACCTCAGGGTTAGCACAGATACGCAGTATTTT. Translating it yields CASNLRVSTDTQYF.

In DNA form, the CDR3 reads TGTGCCAGCAGTTTAACGGGTGAGGATGAAAAACTGTTTTTT. Residues: CASSLTGEDEKLFF. The chain joins TRBV28 to TRBJ1-4; D remains unclear. This CDR3 region has 14 residues. The germline gives CDR1 MDHEN, CDR2 SYDVKM. Deletions cut 2 bases from V and 6 bases from J, with 10 bases between.

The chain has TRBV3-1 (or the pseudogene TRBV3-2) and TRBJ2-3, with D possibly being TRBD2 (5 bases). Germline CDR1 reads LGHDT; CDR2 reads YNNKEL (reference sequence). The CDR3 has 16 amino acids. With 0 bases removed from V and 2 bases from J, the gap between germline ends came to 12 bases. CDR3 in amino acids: CASSQDSEEFTDTQYF. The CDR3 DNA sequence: TGTGCCAGCAGCCAAGATTCGGAGGAGTTCACAGATACGCAGTATTTT.

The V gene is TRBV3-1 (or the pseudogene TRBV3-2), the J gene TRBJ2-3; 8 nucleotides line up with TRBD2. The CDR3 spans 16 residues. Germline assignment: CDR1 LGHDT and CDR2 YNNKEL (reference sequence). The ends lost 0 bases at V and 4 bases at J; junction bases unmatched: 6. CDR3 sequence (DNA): TGTGCCAGCAGCCAAGATTGGCGGGGGGCGGCAGATACGCAGTATTTT. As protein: CASSQDWRGAADTQYF.

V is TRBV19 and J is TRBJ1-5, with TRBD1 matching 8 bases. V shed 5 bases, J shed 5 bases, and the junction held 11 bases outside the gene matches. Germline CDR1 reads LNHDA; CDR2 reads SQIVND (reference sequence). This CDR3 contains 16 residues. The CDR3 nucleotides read TGTGCCAGTAGTCCCTGGGCAGGGGGCAAGGATCAGCCCCAGCATTTT. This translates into CASSPWAGGKDQPQHF.

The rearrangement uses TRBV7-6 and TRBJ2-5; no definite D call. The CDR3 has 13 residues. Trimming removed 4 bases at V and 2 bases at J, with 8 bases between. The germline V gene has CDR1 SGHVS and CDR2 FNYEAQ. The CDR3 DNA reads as TGTGCCAGCAGCTCAATACAACAAGAGACCCAGTACTTC. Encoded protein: CASSSIQQETQYF.